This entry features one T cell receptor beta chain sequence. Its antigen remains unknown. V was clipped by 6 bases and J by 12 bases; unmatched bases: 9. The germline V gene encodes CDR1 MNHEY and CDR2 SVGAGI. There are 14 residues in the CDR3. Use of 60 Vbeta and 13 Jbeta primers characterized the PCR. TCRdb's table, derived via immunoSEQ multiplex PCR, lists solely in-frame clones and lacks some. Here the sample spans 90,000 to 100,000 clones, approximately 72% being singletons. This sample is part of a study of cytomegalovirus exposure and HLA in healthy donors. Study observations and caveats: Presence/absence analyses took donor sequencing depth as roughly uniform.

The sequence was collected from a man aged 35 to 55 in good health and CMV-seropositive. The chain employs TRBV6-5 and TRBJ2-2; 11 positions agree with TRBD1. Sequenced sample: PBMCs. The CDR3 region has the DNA TGTGCCAGCAGCCCGGACAGGGGGCGCCGGCAGCTGTTTTTT. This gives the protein CASSPDRGRRQLFF.